The 14 T cell receptor beta chains presented below share a single source sample, sequenced in a study of beta chain features in type 1 diabetes. The entirety of the isolated RNA underwent reverse transcription, so expressed TCRB transcripts were sequenced. The data were produced by immunoSEQ multiplex PCR, yet TCRdb's version contains in-frame clones alone and is incomplete. Altogether about half a million clones are present, over 10% being singletons, with the ten largest covering approximately 0.05%. Sequencing was performed on naive CD4+ T cells from blood. These receptors were taken from a woman younger than 35 in good health.

This clone turned up a few times. Sequence at one end of the junction differs from germline and may be a read error. This chain connects TRBV7-9 to TRBJ2-1; D might be TRBD1 (6 bases). The germline V gene has CDR1 SEHNR and CDR2 FQNEAQ (reference sequence). CDR3 size: 17 residues. The CDR3 protein is CASSVAKYRESGNEQFF. In nucleotides, the CDR3 is TGTGCCAGCAGCGTAGCGAAATACAGGGAGTCGGGCAATGAGCAGTTCTTC.

This chain joins TRBV11-3 and TRBJ2-3; 12 bases agree with TRBD2. The V and J ends lost 4 bases and 2 bases, in that order; junction bases with no gene match: 4. The CDR3 runs to 16 residues. Per the germline V gene, CDR1 is SGHNT and CDR2 is YENEEA. The CDR3 region is CASSSWTSGNTDTQYF. CDR3 DNA sequence: TGTGCCAGCAGCTCCTGGACTAGCGGGAACACAGATACGCAGTATTTT. Full variable domain (outside the CDR3, taken from reference TRBV11-3 and TRBJ2-3): EAGVVQSPRYKIIEKKQPVAFWCNPISGHNTLYWYLQNLGQGPELLIRYENEEAVDDSQLPKDRFSAERLKGVDSTLKIQPAELGDSAVYLCASSSWTSGNTDTQYFGPGTRLTVL.

The chain combines TRBV7-2 with TRBJ2-2; no clear D. CDR1 SGHTA and CDR2 FQGNSA come from the germline V gene. This CDR3 region has 12 residues. Trimming left V 6 bases short and J 7 bases short, with 9 bases between. CDR3 amino acids: CASSTLIGELFF. CDR3 bases: TGTGCCAGCAGTACCCTAATCGGGGAGCTGTTTTTT.

In this sample, this clone turned up a few times. The rearrangement joins TRBV14 to TRBJ2-1; the match to TRBD2 covers 11 bases. Per the germline V gene, CDR1 is SGHDN and CDR2 is FVKESK. V shed 1 base and J 5 bases; nucleotides not matched to a gene: 7. This CDR3 has 17 residues. CDR3 sequence reads: CASSQVASGRSNNEQFF. As DNA, the CDR3 is TGTGCCAGCAGCCAAGTTGCTAGCGGGAGGTCAAACAATGAGCAGTTCTTC.

V is TRBV30 and J is TRBJ2-7, with a possible D match to TRBD1 (6 bases). V was pared by 0 bases and J by 0 bases, with 9 bases between. Germline V CDR1 and CDR2: GTSNPN, SVGIG (reference sequence). The CDR3 is 14 amino acids. CDR3 amino acids: CAWSVRTVSYEQYF. Here the CDR3 DNA reads TGTGCCTGGAGTGTACGGACAGTCTCCTACGAGCAGTACTTC.

There are a few counts of this clone. The rearrangement uses TRBV9 and TRBJ2-2; no firm D call. Trimming pared 0 bases from V and 6 bases from J, leaving 9 bases between. The germline gives CDR1 SGDLS, CDR2 YYNGEE. The CDR3 has 14 amino acids. This chain's CDR3 is CASSVARGPGELFF. For the CDR3, the DNA is TGTGCCAGCAGCGTAGCTCGAGGTCCCGGGGAGCTGTTTTTT.

This chain uses TRBV25-1 with TRBJ1-4; D gene unclear. The V end lost 3 bases, the J end lost 6 bases, and 14 bases lay between the germline ends. Germline assignment: CDR1 MGHDK and CDR2 SYGVNS. The CDR3 has 15 amino acids. The CDR3, as DNA: TGTGCCAGCAGTGATTTGCAAATGCGCGATGAAAAACTGTTTTTT. As protein: CASSDLQMRDEKLFF.

This sequence joins TRBV6-5 and TRBJ2-2; D unresolved. The CDR3 has 15 amino acids. Deletions cut 4 bases from V and 2 bases from J, with 11 bases between. Germline CDR1 is MNHEY and CDR2 is SVGAGI. The CDR3 sequence is CASSLWSGNTGELFF. DNA for the CDR3: TGTGCCAGCAGTTTGTGGAGTGGTAACACCGGGGAGCTGTTTTTT.

This clone turned up a few times. J is TRBJ2-2 and V is TRBV23-1, with TRBD2 matching over 7 bases. TRBV23-1 falls under the ORF class, with uncertain function. The CDR3 contains 16 residues. V shed 1 base, J shed 5 bases, and the junction held 7 bases outside the gene matches. The CDR3 nucleotides read TGCGCCAGCAGTCAATGGGGTGGCGGGAGAACCGGGGAGCTGTTTTTT. Translating gives CASSQWGGGRTGELFF.

The chain joins TRBV7-6 to TRBJ2-7, with D tentatively TRBD1 (6 bases). This CDR3 has 16 residues. CDR1 and CDR2 from the germline V gene are SGHVS and FNYEAQ. The ends were cut back, 3 bases at V and 0 bases at J, with 15 bases in the middle. The CDR3 reads CASSLDSDLASYEQYF. The CDR3 DNA is TGTGCCAGCAGCTTGGACAGCGACTTGGCCTCCTACGAGCAGTACTTC. Drawing the rest from reference TRBV7-6 and TRBJ2-7, the complete variable domain is GAGVSQSPRYKVTKRGQDVALRCDPISGHVSLYWYRQALGQGPEFLTYFNYEAQQDKSGLPNDRFSAERPEGSISTLTIQRTEQRDSAMYRCASSLDSDLASYEQYFGPGTRLTVT.

This clone was counted a few times. The chain combines TRBV1 with TRBJ2-1; the table's TRBD2 call for D was not verified on the DNA. TRBV1 is a pseudogene locus. The CDR3 length is 16 residues. The CDR3 DNA follows: TGCACCAGCAGCCAACTGGAGGGGAAAGGGATACGTGAGCAGTTCTTC. Translating gives CTSSQLEGKGIREQFF.

This clone has more than one count but fewer than ten. The gene calls are TRBV5-6 and TRBJ2-7; D may match TRBD1 or TRBD2 (6 bases each). V dropped 4 bases and J dropped 4 bases, with 18 bases sitting between them. This CDR3 spans 15 amino acids. Germline V gives CDR1 SGHDT, CDR2 YYEEEE. The CDR3 spells CASSPGVARGYEQYV. CDR3 in DNA: TGTGCCAGCAGCCCGGGGGTGGCCAGGGGTTACGAGCAGTACGTC.

The rearrangement joins TRBV28 to TRBJ2-2; maybe TRBD1 (6 bases). Per the germline V gene, CDR1 is MDHEN and CDR2 is SYDVKM. V was clipped by 7 bases and J by 1 base, with 10 bases between them. This CDR3 has 14 residues. DNA of the CDR3: TGTGCCAGCAAATTACAGGGGAACACCGGGGAGCTGTTTTTT. It translates to CASKLQGNTGELFF.

In this sample, this clone turned up a few times. This rearrangement joins TRBV18 to TRBJ2-3, with 7 positions matching TRBD1. The V segment lost 4 bases and the J segment 1 base; nucleotides outside the gene matches: 2. The CDR3 is made up of 14 amino acids. The germline V gene has CDR1 KGHSH and CDR2 LQKENI. The CDR3 DNA reads as TGTGCCAGCTCACTAGGACAGGGCACAGATACGCAGTATTTT. Its translation is CASSLGQGTDTQYF.